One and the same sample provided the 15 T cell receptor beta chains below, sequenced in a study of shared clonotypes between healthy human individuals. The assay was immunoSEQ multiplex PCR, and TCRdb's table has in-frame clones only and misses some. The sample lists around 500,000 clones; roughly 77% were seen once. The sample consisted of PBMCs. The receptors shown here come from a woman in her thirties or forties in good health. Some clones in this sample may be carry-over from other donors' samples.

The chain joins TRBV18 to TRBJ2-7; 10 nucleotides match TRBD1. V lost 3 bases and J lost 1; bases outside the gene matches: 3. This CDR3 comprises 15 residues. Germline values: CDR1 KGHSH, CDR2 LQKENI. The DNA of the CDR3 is TGTGCCAGCTCACCTCGGACAGGGGGTTCCTACGAGCAGTACTTC. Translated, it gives CASSPRTGGSYEQYF.

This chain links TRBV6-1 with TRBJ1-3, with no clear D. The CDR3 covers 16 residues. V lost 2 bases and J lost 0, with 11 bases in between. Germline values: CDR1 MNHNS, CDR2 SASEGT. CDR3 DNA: TGTGCCAGCAGTGAATCCCACTTGCGCTCTGGAAACACCATATATTTT. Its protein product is CASSESHLRSGNTIYF.

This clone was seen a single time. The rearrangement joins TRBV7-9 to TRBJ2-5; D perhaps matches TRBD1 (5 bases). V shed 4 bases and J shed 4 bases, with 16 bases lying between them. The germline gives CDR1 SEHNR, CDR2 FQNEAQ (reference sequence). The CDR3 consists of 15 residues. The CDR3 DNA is TGTGCCAGCAGCTCCGGCGTTGGGCAGGGAGAGACCCAGTACTTC. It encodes CASSSGVGQGETQYF.

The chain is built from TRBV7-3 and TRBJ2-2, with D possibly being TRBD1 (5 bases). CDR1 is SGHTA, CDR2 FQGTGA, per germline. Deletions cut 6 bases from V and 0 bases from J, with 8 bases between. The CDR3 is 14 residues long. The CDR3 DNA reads TGTGCCAGCAGGGACACTTCGAACACCGGGGAGCTGTTTTTT. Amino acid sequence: CASRDTSNTGELFF.

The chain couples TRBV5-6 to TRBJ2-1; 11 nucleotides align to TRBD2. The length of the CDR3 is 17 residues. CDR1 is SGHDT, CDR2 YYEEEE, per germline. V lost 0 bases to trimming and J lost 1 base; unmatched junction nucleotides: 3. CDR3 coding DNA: TGTGCCAGCAGCTTGGTTCGACTAGCGGGATCCTACAATGAGCAGTTCTTC. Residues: CASSLVRLAGSYNEQFF. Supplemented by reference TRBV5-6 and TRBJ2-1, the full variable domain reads DAGVTQSPTHLIKTRGQQVTLRCSPKSGHDTVSWYQQALGQGPQFIFQYYEEEERQRGNFPDRFSGHQFPNYSSELNVNALLLGDSALYLCASSLVRLAGSYNEQFFGPGTRLTVL.

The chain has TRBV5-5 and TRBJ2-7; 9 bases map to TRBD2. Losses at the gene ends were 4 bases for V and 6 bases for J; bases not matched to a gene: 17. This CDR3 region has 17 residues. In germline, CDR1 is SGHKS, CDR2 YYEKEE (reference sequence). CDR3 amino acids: CASSPPLAGNSRGEQYF. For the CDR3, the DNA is TGTGCCAGCAGCCCGCCCCTAGCGGGAAACTCGAGGGGCGAGCAGTACTTC.

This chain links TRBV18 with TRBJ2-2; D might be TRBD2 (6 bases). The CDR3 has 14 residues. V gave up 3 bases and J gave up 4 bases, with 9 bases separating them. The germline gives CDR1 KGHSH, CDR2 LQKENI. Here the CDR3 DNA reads TGTGCCAGCTCACCTCTTAGCGGCACCGGGGAGCTGTTTTTT. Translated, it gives CASSPLSGTGELFF.

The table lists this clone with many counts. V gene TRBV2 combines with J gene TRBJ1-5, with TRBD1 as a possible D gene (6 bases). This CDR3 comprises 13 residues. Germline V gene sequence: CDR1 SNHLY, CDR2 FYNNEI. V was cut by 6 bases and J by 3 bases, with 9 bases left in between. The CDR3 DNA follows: TGTGCCAGCAGAGGGGACAACAATCAGCCCCAGCATTTT. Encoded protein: CASRGDNNQPQHF.

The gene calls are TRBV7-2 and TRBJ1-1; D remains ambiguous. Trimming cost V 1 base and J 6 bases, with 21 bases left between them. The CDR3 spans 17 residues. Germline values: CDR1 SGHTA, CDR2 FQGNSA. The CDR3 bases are TGTGCCAGCAGCTTAGATCTGGGCTTCACCTCCGCGGCTGAAGCTTTCTTT. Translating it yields CASSLDLGFTSAAEAFF. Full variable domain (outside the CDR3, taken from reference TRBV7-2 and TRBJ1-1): GAGVSQSPSNKVTEKGKDVELRCDPISGHTALYWYRQSLGQGLEFLIYFQGNSAPDKSGLPSDRFSAERTGGSVSTLTIQRTQQEDSAVYLCASSLDLGFTSAAEAFFGQGTRLTVV.

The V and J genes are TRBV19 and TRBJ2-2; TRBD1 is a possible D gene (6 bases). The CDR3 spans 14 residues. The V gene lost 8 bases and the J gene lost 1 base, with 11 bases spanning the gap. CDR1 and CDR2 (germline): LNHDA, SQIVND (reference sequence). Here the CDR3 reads CASRQERNTGELFF. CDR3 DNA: TGTGCCAGTCGACAGGAACGGAACACCGGGGAGCTGTTTTTT.

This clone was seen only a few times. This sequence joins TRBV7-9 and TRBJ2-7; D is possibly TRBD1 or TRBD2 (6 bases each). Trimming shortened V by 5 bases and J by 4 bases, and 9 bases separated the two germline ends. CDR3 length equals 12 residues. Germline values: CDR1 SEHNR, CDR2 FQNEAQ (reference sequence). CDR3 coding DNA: TGTGCCAGCAGCCGGAGGGGGTACGAGCAGTACTTC. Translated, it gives CASSRRGYEQYF.

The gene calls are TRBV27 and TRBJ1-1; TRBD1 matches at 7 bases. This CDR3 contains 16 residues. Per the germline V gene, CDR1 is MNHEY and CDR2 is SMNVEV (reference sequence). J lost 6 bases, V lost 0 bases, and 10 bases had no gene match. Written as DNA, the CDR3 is TGTGCCAGCAGTTTATCTCTCCCCGACAGGGTGGCTGAAGCTTTCTTT. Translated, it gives CASSLSLPDRVAEAFF.

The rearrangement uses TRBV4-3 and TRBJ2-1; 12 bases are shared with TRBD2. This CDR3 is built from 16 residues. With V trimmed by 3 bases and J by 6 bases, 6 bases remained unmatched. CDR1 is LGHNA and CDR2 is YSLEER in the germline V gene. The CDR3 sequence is CASSQGKGLAGNEQFF. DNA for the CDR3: TGCGCCAGCAGCCAGGGGAAGGGACTAGCGGGCAATGAGCAGTTCTTC.

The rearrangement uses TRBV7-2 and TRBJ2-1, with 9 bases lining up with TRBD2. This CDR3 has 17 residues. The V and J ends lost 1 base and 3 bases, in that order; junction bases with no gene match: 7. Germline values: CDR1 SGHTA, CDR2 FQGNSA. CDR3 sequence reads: CASSLVGSGSYYNEQFF. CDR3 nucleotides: TGTGCCAGCAGCTTAGTTGGTAGCGGGAGCTACTACAATGAGCAGTTCTTC.

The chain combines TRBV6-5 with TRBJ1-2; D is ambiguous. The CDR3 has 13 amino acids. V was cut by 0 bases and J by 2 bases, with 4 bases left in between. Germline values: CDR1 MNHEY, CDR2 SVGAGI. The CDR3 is CASSYSINYGYTF. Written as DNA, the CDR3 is TGTGCCAGCAGTTACTCGATAAACTATGGCTACACCTTC.